The clone carrying this T cell receptor (beta chain) has at least ten counts. Its antigen is currently unknown. The data derive from a study of CD8 T cells in ankylosing spondylitis. The ends were cut back, 2 bases at V and 7 bases at J, with 18 bases in the middle. The CDR3 sequence is 16 residues long. CDR1 and CDR2 from the germline V gene are DFQATT and SNEGSKA (reference sequence). Notes on the study in general: A motif of fewer than ten highly homologous TCR beta variants was seen as apparently characteristic of ankylosing spondylitis blood. Reportedly, matched ankylosing spondylitis synovial fluid was significantly enriched for disease-linked clones.

TCRdb redid the calling of the 5' RACE reads with MiXCR, one entry per CDR3 protein. The sample lists 100,000 to 150,000 distinct CDR3 sequences, around 15% occurring once. The TCR comes from a female donor with ankylosing spondylitis or in good health (not recorded which). The genes are TRBV20-1 and TRBJ1-6; tentatively, D is TRBD1 (6 bases). Source material: blood, either unsorted or a sorted T cell fraction (not recorded which). The CDR3 here is CSARKGGETGNSPLHF. CDR3 bases: TGCAGTGCTAGAAAGGGCGGAGAGACAGGCAATTCACCCCTCCACTTT.